The 6 T cell receptor beta chains below come from one sample, sequenced in a study of blood T cell repertoires in COVID-19. The method was immunoSEQ multiplex PCR; TCRdb's version includes in-frame clones alone and lacks a portion of them. The sample has roughly 67,000 clones, over 85% seen once. Sequencing was performed on peripheral blood. The receptors here all came from a man in his 70s with active COVID-19.

This chain links TRBV5-8 with TRBJ2-7; weak D call: TRBD2 (5 bases). The length of the CDR3 is 15 residues. V lost 4 bases and J 0 bases, leaving 14 bases between the germline ends. Germline V gives CDR1 SGHTS, CDR2 YDEGEE. The CDR3 here is CASSNRRGSSYEQYF. As DNA, the CDR3 is TGTGCCAGCAGCAACCGCCGGGGAAGCTCCTACGAGCAGTACTTC. The complete variable domain, with remaining parts taken from reference TRBV5-8 and TRBJ2-7, reads EAGVTQSPTHLIKTRGQQATLRCSPISGHTSVYWYQQALGLGLQFLLWYDEGEERNRGNFPPRFSGRQFPNYSSELNVNALELEDSALYLCASSNRRGSSYEQYFGPGTRLTVT.

The chain joins TRBV5-4 to TRBJ2-2; 8 nucleotides align to TRBD2. Germline V gene data show CDR1 as SGHNT and CDR2 as YYREEE (reference sequence). This CDR3 is built from 16 residues. V lost 3 bases and J lost 6; bases outside the gene matches: 10. CDR3 in amino acids: CASSSRQAGAAGELFF. The DNA for the CDR3 is TGTGCCAGCAGCTCCCGACAAGCGGGGGCGGCCGGGGAGCTGTTTTTT.

The chain combines TRBV5-1 with TRBJ1-1; 8 bases are shared with TRBD1. Germline trimming cut 7 bases from V and 3 bases from J; bases unmatched to any gene: 2. Germline V gene lookup returns CDR1 SGHRS and CDR2 YFSETQ. CDR3 length equals 12 residues. CDR3 region: CASSQGDTEAFF. CDR3 DNA sequence: TGCGCCAGCTCACAGGGGGACACTGAAGCTTTCTTT.

The count of this clone is one. In nucleotides, the CDR3 is TGTGCCAGAAGCTCCCCGGAGGCAGGGGTCACTGAAGCTTTCTTT. Amino acids: CARSSPEAGVTEAFF. The chain has TRBV5-3 and TRBJ1-1, with D maybe TRBD1 (6 bases). TRBV5-3 is noted as an ORF with a role that remains uncertain. Trimming shortened V by 3 bases and J by 4 bases, and 16 bases separated the two germline ends. The CDR3 has 15 amino acids.

In this sample, this clone turned up once. The chain recombines TRBV4-2 with TRBJ1-6; D remains unclear. V was clipped by 4 bases and J by 9 bases, with 19 bases between them. This CDR3 comprises 16 residues. Germline CDR1 reads LGHNA; CDR2 reads YNFKEQ. CDR3 nucleotides: TGTGCCAGCAGCCCCGAATTGAGGGCCGTCGCTTCACCCCTCCACTTT. It is translated as CASSPELRAVASPLHF.

The chain combines TRBV6-5 with TRBJ2-3; D not resolved. This CDR3 comprises 13 residues. Germline lookup yields CDR1 MNHEY and CDR2 SVGAGI. V was cut by 8 bases and J by 2 bases, with 11 bases left in between. The CDR3 DNA sequence: TGTGCCAGCTGGCCCAGGTTCACAGATACGCAGTATTTT. Protein: CASWPRFTDTQYF.